Given below is one T cell receptor beta chain in context. This sample is drawn from a study of blood T cell repertoires in COVID-19. From germline, CDR1 is SGHAT and CDR2 FQNNGV. This CDR3 is 19 amino acids long. V lost 0 bases, J lost 5 bases, and 15 bases stayed unmatched. TCRdb's table, derived via immunoSEQ multiplex PCR, lists solely in-frame clones and lacks some. The sample lists about 480,000 clones, around 87% occurring once. Resolution of symptoms, clearance, or two negative PCRs was present in recovered Cohort 3 donors. This receptor was obtained from a woman between 35 and 50 years old who had recovered from COVID-19. Sample: PBMCs or T cells enriched from blood (not recorded which). This chain joins TRBV11-2 and TRBJ2-5; 10 bases agree with TRBD2. CDR3 sequence reads: CASSLDGRSGRATEETQYF. In DNA, the CDR3 is TGTGCCAGCAGCTTAGACGGAAGGAGCGGGAGGGCGACGGAGGAGACCCAGTACTTC.